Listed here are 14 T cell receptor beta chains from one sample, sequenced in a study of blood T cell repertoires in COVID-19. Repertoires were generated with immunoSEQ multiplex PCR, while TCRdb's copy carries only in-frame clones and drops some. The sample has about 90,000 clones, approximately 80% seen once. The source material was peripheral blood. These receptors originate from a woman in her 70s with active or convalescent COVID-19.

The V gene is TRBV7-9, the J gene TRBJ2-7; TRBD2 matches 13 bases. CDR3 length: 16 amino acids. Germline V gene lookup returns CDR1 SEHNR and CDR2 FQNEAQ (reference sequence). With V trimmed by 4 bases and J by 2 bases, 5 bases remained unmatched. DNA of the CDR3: TGTGCCAGCAGCTCCGGACTAGCGGGGGCCGCCTACGAGCAGTACTTC. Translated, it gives CASSSGLAGAAYEQYF. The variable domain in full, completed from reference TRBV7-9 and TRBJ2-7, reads DTGVSQNPRHKITKRGQNVTFRCDPISEHNRLYWYRQTLGQGPEFLTYFQNEAQLEKSRLLSDRFSAERPKGSFSTLEIQRTEQGDSAMYLCASSSGLAGAAYEQYFGPGTRLTVT.

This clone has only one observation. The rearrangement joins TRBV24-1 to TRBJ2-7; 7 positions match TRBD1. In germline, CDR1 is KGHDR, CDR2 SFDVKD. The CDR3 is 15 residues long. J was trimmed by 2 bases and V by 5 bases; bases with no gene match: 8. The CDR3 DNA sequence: TGTGCCACCAGTGGTCCGACAGGGAATCCCTACGAGCAGTACTTC. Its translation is CATSGPTGNPYEQYF.

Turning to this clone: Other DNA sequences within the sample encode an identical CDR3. The CDR3 DNA sequence: TGTGCCAGCAGCTTTAGCGGGGGGGCCGGAGAGACCCAGTACTTC. Its protein product is CASSFSGGAGETQYF. This sequence joins TRBV7-2 and TRBJ2-5; 11 bases are shared with TRBD2. V shed 3 bases and J 4 bases; nucleotides not matched to a gene: 4. CDR3 length: 15 residues. Germline-derived CDR1 and CDR2 are SGHTA and FQGNSA.

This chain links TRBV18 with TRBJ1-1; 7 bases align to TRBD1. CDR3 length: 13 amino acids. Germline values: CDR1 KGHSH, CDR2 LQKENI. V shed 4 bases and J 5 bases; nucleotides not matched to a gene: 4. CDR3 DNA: TGTGCCAGCTCACGACAGGGAGGAACTGAAGCTTTCTTT. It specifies CASSRQGGTEAFF.

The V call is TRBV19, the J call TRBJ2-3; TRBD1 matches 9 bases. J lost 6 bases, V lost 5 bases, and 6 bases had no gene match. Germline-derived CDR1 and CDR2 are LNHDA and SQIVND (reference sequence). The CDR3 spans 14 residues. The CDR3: CASSHRGLGDTQYF. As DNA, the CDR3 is TGTGCCAGTAGTCACAGGGGGCTAGGGGATACGCAGTATTTT. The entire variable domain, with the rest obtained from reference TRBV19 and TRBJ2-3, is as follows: DGGITQSPKYLFRKEGQNVTLSCEQNLNHDAMYWYRQDPGQGLRLIYYSQIVNDFQKGDIAEGYSVSREKKESFPLTVTSAQKNPTAFYLCASSHRGLGDTQYFGPGTRLTVL.

The CDR3 sequence is CASEPQGTLSNYGYTF. CDR3 in DNA: TGTGCCAGCGAACCCCAGGGAACTCTCTCTAACTATGGCTACACCTTC. This chain joins TRBV7-9 and TRBJ1-2; a weak D match, TRBD1 (5 bases). Trimming removed 8 bases at V and 0 bases at J, with 19 bases between. The CDR3 has 16 amino acids. Germline V gene sequence: CDR1 SEHNR, CDR2 FQNEAQ (reference sequence).

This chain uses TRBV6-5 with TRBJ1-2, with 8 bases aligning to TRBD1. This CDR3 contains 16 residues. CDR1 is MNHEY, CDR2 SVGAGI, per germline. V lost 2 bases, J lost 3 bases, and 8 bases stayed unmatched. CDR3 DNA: TGTGCCAGCAGTTACACCCAGCGACAGGGGCACTATGGCTACACCTTC. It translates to CASSYTQRQGHYGYTF.

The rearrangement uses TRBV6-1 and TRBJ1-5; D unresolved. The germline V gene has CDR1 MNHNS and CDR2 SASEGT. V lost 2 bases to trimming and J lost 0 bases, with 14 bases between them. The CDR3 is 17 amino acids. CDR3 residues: CASSEIRGIYSNQPQHF. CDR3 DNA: TGTGCCAGCAGTGAAATCCGGGGAATCTATAGCAATCAGCCCCAGCATTTT.

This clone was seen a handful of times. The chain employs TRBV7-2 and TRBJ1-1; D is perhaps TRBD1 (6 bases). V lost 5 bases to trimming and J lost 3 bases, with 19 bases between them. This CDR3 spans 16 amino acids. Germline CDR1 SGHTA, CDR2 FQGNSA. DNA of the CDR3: TGTGCCAGCAGCGTTAACACAGGGTTCGGGGACACTGAAGCTTTCTTT. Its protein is CASSVNTGFGDTEAFF.

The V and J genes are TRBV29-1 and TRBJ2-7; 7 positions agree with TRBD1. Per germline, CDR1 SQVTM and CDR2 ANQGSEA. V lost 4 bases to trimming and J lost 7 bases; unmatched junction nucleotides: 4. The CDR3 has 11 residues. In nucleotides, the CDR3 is TGCAGCGTTGGGACAGGAGGAGAGCAGTACTTC. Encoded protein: CSVGTGGEQYF.

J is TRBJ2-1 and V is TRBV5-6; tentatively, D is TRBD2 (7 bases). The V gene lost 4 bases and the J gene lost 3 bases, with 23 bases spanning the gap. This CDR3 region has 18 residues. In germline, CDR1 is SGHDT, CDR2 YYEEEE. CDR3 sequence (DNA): TGTGCCAGCAGCCCTCTTGGGGGGGCCAGTGTCAGCTACAATGAGCAGTTCTTC. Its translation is CASSPLGGASVSYNEQFF.

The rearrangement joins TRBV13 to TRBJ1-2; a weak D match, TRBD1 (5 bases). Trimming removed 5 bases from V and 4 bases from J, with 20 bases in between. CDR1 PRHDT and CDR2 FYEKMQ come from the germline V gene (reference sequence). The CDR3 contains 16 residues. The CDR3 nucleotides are TGTGCCAGCAGCGAAGGGGCGGGGGAGTCCCTCTATGGCTACACCTTC. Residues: CASSEGAGESLYGYTF.

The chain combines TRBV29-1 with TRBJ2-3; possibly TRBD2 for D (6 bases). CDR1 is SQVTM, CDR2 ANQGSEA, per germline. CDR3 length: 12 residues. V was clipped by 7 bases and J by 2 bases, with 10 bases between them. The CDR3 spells CSETRSTDTQYF. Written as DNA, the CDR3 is TGCAGCGAGACTAGATCCACAGATACGCAGTATTTT.

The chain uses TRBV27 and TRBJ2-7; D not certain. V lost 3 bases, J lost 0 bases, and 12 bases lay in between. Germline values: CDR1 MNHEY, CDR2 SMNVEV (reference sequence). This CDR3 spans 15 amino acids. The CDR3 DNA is TGTGCCAGCAGTTTCTGGCAGTCAAGCTCCTACGAGCAGTACTTC. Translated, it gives CASSFWQSSSYEQYF.